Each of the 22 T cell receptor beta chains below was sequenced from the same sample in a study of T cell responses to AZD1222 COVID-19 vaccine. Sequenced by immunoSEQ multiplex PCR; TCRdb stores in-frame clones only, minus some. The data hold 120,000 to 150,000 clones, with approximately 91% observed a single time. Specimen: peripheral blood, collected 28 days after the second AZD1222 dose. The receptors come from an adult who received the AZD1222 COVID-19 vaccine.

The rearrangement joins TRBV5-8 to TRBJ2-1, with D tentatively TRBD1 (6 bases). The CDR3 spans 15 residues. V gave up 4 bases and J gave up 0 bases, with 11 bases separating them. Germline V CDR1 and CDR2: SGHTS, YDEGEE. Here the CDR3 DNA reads TGTGCCAGCAGCACTGGACAGAGCTCCTACAATGAGCAGTTCTTC. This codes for CASSTGQSSYNEQFF.

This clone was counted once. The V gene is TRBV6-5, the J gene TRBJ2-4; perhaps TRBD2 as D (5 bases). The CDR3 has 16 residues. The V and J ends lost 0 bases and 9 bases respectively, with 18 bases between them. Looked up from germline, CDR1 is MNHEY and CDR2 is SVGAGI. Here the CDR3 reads CASSYSTRGRGGIQYF. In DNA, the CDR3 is TGTGCCAGCAGTTACTCGACTCGTGGCCGTGGAGGCATTCAGTACTTC.

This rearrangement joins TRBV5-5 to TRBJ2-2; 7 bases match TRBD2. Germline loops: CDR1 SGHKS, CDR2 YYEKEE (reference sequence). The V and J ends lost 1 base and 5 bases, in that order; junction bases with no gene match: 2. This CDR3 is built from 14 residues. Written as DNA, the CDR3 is TGTGCCAGCAGCTTGAGGGGAGGGACCGGGGAGCTGTTTTTT. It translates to CASSLRGGTGELFF.

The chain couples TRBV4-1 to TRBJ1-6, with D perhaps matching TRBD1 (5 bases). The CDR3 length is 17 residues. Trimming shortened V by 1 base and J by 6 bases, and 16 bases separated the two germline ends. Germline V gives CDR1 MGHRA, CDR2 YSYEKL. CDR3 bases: TGCGCCAGCAGCCAAGCCGGGGCTGGCTTAGGTAATTCACCCCTCCACTTT. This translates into CASSQAGAGLGNSPLHF.

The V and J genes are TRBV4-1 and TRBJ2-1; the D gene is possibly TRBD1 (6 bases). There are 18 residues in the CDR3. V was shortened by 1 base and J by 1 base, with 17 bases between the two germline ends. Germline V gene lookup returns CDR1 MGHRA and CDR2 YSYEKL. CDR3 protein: CASSQGWPRGRSYNEQFF. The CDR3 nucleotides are TGCGCCAGCAGCCAAGGCTGGCCCAGGGGCCGGTCCTACAATGAGCAGTTCTTC.

The CDR3 region has the DNA TGTGCCAGCAGTGCCCCCGACGGGACAGGGATATACGAGCAGTACTTC. It translates to CASSAPDGTGIYEQYF. The genes are TRBV25-1 and TRBJ2-7; 9 nucleotides align to TRBD1. The germline gives CDR1 MGHDK, CDR2 SYGVNS. CDR3 length: 16 amino acids. Trimming took 4 bases from V and 4 from J; bases not matched to a gene: 11.

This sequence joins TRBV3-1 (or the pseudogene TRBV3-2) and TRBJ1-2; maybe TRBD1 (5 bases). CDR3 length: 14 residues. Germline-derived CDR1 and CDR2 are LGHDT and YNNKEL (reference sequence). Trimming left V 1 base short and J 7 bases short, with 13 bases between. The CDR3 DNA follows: TGTGCCAGCAGCCAAGCGGTCAGGGTTGGTGGCTACACCTTC. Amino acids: CASSQAVRVGGYTF.

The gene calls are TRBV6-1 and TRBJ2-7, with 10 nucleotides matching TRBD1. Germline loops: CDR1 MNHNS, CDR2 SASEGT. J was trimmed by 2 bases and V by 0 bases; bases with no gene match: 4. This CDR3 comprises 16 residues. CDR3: CASSEAGTGDPYEQYF. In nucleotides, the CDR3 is TGTGCCAGCAGTGAAGCAGGGACAGGGGACCCCTACGAGCAGTACTTC.

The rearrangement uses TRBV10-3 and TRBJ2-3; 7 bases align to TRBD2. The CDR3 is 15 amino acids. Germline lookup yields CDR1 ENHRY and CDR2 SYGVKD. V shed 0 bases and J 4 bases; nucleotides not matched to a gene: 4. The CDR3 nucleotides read TGTGCCATCAGTGAGTCGTCGCTAGCGGCAGATACGCAGTATTTT. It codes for CAISESSLAADTQYF.

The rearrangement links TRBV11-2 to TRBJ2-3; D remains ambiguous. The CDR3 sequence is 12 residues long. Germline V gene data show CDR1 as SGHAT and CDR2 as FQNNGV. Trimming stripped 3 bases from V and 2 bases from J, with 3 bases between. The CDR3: CASSLYTDTQYF. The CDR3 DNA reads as TGTGCCAGCAGCTTGTACACAGATACGCAGTATTTT.

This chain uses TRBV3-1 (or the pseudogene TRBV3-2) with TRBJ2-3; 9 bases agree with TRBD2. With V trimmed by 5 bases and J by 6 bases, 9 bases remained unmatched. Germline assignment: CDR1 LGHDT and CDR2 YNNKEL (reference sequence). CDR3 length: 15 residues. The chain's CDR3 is CASSTPAGGRDTQYF. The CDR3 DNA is TGTGCCAGCAGCACGCCAGCGGGAGGACGCGATACGCAGTATTTT.

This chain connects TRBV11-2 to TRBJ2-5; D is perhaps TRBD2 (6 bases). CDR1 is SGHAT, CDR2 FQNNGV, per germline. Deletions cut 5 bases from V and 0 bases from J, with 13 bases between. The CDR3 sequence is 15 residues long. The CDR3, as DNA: TGTGCCAGCAGCCGCCGGAGGGAGAACCAAGAGACCCAGTACTTC. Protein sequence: CASSRRRENQETQYF.

The CDR3 protein is CASSFGGRRGSNQPQHF. In DNA form, the CDR3 reads TGTGCCAGCAGCTTCGGGGGCAGGCGGGGTAGCAATCAGCCCCAGCATTTT. This chain connects TRBV7-2 to TRBJ1-5, with a possible D match to TRBD1 (6 bases). The CDR3 sequence is 17 residues long. V lost 3 bases to trimming and J lost 0 bases, with 15 bases between them. Germline V gives CDR1 SGHTA, CDR2 FQGNSA.

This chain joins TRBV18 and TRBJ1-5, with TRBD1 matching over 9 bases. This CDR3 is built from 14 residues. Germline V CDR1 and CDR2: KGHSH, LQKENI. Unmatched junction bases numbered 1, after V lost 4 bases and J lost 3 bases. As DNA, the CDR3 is TGTGCCAGCTCACGGGACAGGGACAATCAGCCCCAGCATTTT. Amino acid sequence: CASSRDRDNQPQHF.

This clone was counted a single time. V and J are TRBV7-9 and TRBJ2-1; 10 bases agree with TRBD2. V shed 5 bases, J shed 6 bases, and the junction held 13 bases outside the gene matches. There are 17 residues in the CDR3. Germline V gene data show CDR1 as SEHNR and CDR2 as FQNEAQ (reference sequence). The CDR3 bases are TGTGCCAGCAGCCTCGGCCTAGCGGGAGTAGGGTTCAATGAGCAGTTCTTC. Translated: CASSLGLAGVGFNEQFF.

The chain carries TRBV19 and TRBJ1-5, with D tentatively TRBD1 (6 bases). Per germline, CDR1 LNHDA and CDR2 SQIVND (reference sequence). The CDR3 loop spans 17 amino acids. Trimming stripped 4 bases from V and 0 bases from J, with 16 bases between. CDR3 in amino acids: CASSTRDKAYSNQPQHF. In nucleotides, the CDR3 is TGTGCCAGTAGTACGCGGGACAAAGCTTATAGCAATCAGCCCCAGCATTTT.

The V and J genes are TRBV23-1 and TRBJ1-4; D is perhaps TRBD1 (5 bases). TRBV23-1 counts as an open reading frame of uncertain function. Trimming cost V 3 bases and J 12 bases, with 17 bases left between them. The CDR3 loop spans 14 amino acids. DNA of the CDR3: TGCGCCAGCAGTCAGAGGGGACCTGGGGAGGAACTGTTTTTT. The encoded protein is CASSQRGPGEELFF.

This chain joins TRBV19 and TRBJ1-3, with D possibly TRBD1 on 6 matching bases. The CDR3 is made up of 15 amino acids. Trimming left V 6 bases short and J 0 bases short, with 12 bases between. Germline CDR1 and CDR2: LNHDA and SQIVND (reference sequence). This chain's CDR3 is CASRKGQPSGNTIYF. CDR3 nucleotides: TGTGCCAGTAGGAAAGGACAGCCCTCTGGAAACACCATATATTTT.

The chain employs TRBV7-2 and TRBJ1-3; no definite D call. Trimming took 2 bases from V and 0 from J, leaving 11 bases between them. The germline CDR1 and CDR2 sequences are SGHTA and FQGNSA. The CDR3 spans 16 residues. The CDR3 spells CASSLQSTSSGNTIYF. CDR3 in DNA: TGTGCCAGCAGCTTACAATCCACAAGCTCTGGAAACACCATATATTTT.

The chain's CDR3 is CASSYIGDNYGYTF. The CDR3 nucleotides are TGTGCCAGCAGTTACATCGGGGATAACTATGGCTACACCTTC. The chain joins TRBV6-5 to TRBJ1-2; the D is unclear. V shed 2 bases and J shed 1 base, with 8 bases lying between them. The CDR3 is made up of 14 amino acids. Germline CDR1 MNHEY, CDR2 SVGAGI.

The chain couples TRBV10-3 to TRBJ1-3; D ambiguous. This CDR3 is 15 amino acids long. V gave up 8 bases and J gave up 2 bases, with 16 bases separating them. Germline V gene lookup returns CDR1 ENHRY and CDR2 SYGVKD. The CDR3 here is CAIGSAAGAGNTIYF. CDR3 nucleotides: TGTGCCATCGGGTCAGCGGCTGGGGCTGGAAACACCATATATTTT.

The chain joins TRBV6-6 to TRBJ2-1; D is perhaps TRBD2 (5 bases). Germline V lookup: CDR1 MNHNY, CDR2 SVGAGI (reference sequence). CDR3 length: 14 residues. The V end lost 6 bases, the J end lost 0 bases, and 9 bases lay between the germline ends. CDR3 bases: TGTGCCAGCAGCCTAGCTCCCTCCTACAATGAGCAGTTCTTC. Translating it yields CASSLAPSYNEQFF.